This TCR beta chain was identified in a study of blood T cell repertoires in COVID-19. Study-wide context: Italy, Spain and the United States were the sources of the convalescent and acute COVID-19 samples. Sources were T cells, B-cell-depleted T cells, or PBMCs; the material itself was cDNA or gDNA.

Methods used by the authors: By means of reference gene primer amplification, nucleated cell counts were estimated. Measured with immunoSEQ multiplex PCR; TCRdb has only the in-frame clones, and not every one. V and J calls and clone size follow that table, whereas D and trimming were derived from the DNA. The repertoire includes approximately 210,000 clones, under 95% of them detected once, and 1.2% sits in the top ten. Germline-derived CDR1 and CDR2 are GTSNPN and SVGIG (reference sequence). Trimming stripped 4 bases from V and 0 bases from J, with 7 bases between. The length of the CDR3 is 12 residues.

Sequenced: peripheral blood. The clonotype originates from a young man with acute or convalescent COVID-19. The gene calls are TRBV30 and TRBJ2-7; unclear D gene. The CDR3 sequence is CAWTVSSYEQYF. CDR3 nucleotides: TGTGCCTGGACAGTCTCCTCCTACGAGCAGTACTTC.